These T cell receptor beta chains were read from a single sample in a study of OX40 agonist ivuxolimab in advanced cancers. The repertoire was sequenced with immunoSEQ multiplex PCR; TCRdb's copy has only in-frame clones and lacks some. The table shows 50,000 to 55,000 clones, with about 88% occurring only once. The material was CD4+ or CD8+ T cells sorted from blood, obtained in a trial of the OX40 agonist ivuxolimab. These receptors were obtained from an adult with an advanced solid tumor such as melanoma, head and neck, liver or kidney cancer. Each CDR3 is given with its conserved first and last residue. A D gene is named only where the DNA matches it firmly. Clone size is given for some rows only: seen once, a few or many times, or a class if the clone is expanded.

cdr3_nt cdr3_aa d_call v_call clone_size j_call
TGTGCCAGCAATCAACGGGACAGACTAAAGAACACTGAAGCTTTCTTT CASNQRDRLKNTEAFF TRBD1 TRBV6-4 NA TRBJ1-1
TGTGCCAGCAGACAGCCTGCATTTGGCCCGGGACAGGGGGCCTCAAACACCGGGGAGCTGTTTTTT CASRQPAFGPGQGASNTGELFF TRBD1 TRBV28 NA TRBJ2-2
TGCGCCAGCAGTAGCGGGGCTCCTGAGGGCACAGATACGCAGTATTTT CASSSGAPEGTDTQYF TRBD2 TRBV10-1 NA TRBJ2-3
TGCAGCGCCCAACCCAGCTCCTACAATGAGCAGTTCTTC CSAQPSSYNEQFF NA TRBV29-1 NA TRBJ2-1
TGTGCCAGCAGTCAGGTGGCCACTGAAGCTTTCTTT CASSQVATEAFF NA TRBV6-1 NA TRBJ1-1
TGTGCCAGCAGAGGGACATTGAATGAGCAGTTCTTC CASRGTLNEQFF NA TRBV28 NA TRBJ2-1
TGCAGTGCTGGACAGGACTACGAGCAGTACTTC CSAGQDYEQYF TRBD1 TRBV20-1 NA TRBJ2-7
TGTGCCAGCAGCAAAGGGCAGCATAATTCACCCCTCCACTTT CASSKGQHNSPLHF NA TRBV21-1 few TRBJ1-6
TGTGCCAGCTCACCCCGGACAGGCTACGAGCAGTACTTC CASSPRTGYEQYF TRBD1 TRBV18 NA TRBJ2-7
TGCGCCAGCAGCTTGGGGACAGCGATTACCGGGGAGCTGTTTTTT CASSLGTAITGELFF NA TRBV5-1 NA TRBJ2-2
TGTGCCATCACCAGGGGTGGAAGCACAGATACGCAGTATTTT CAITRGGSTDTQYF NA TRBV10-3 NA TRBJ2-3
TGCAGCGTTGTAACTAGCGGGGGCAATGAGCAGTTCTTC CSVVTSGGNEQFF TRBD2 TRBV29-1 NA TRBJ2-1
TGTGCCAGTTGGCGGGGGGGTAGCACCGGGGAGCTGTTTTTT CASWRGGSTGELFF TRBD2 TRBV6-1 NA TRBJ2-2
TGTGCCATCAGGGAAGGAGGGAACGAGCAGTACTTC CAIREGGNEQYF NA TRBV10-3 NA TRBJ2-7
TGTGCCAGCAGCGCACGGGACAGTGCTGGAAACACCATATATTTT CASSARDSAGNTIYF TRBD1 TRBV9 NA TRBJ1-3
TGTGCCGCTAATTCGGGACAGGCTGAGACCCAGTACTTC CAANSGQAETQYF TRBD1 TRBV19 NA TRBJ2-5
TGTGCCAGCAGCTCCCCAGGGAGAAACACCATATATTTT CASSSPGRNTIYF NA TRBV11-2 NA TRBJ1-3
TGTGCCAGCAGATTAACCGGGGCTGTTGCAACTAATGAAAAACTGTTTTTT CASRLTGAVATNEKLFF NA TRBV27 NA TRBJ1-4
TGTGCCAGCAGCTTACCCTCCGGGACAGGGACGCGTGAGCAGTACTTC CASSLPSGTGTREQYF TRBD1 TRBV11-2 NA TRBJ2-7
TGTGCCAGCAGCCCTGCAAGCAATGAGCAGTTCTTC CASSPASNEQFF NA TRBV5-4 NA TRBJ2-1
TGCGCCAGCAGTATGATGGGGTCGGGCAATAATGAAAAACTGTTTTTT CASSMMGSGNNEKLFF NA TRBV5-1 NA TRBJ1-4
TGTGCCATCAAGGAGCGAGGGAGGCAGGGGGCAACTAGCGGGGACAATGAGCAGTTCTTC CAIKERGRQGATSGDNEQFF TRBD2 TRBV10-3 NA TRBJ2-1
TGTGCCAGCAGCTTGTTCGGTGCGGAGGGGGATACGCAGTATTTT CASSLFGAEGDTQYF NA TRBV5-3 NA TRBJ2-3
TGTGCCAGCTCACCTATACAGGGAAGGACTGAAGCTTTCTTT CASSPIQGRTEAFF NA TRBV18 NA TRBJ1-1
TGTGCCAGCAGCTTGGGGCCTCAGGTTAATGAAAAACTGTTTTTT CASSLGPQVNEKLFF NA TRBV5-5 few TRBJ1-4
TGCGCCAGCAGCCGGACAGCGAACTACGAGCAGTACTTC CASSRTANYEQYF NA TRBV5-1 few TRBJ2-7
TGTGCCAGCAGCCCTACCGGGACAGGGGGCGTAGGCTACACCTTC CASSPTGTGGVGYTF TRBD1 TRBV9 NA TRBJ1-2
TGCGCCAGCAGCCCCGGGGATACAGGGCTGGAAGAGACCCAGTACTTC CASSPGDTGLEETQYF NA TRBV5-1 NA TRBJ2-5
TGTGCCTCGGGGGGAGGGGTCTCTAGCACAGATACGCAGTATTTT CASGGGVSSTDTQYF TRBD2 TRBV10-3 NA TRBJ2-3
TGTGCCAGCAGCTTGTATTGGGTAAGGAACACTGAAGCTTTCTTT CASSLYWVRNTEAFF NA TRBV5-6 NA TRBJ1-1
TGTGCCAGCAGCTTCTCCCAGAGATACAATGAGCAGTTCTTC CASSFSQRYNEQFF NA TRBV11-2 few TRBJ2-1
TGCGCCAGCAGCCGGACAGGGGACCATGGCTACACCTTC CASSRTGDHGYTF TRBD1 TRBV10-2 NA TRBJ1-2
TGTGCCAGCTCCCTGGGGGGGAACACTGAAGCTTTCTTT CASSLGGNTEAFF NA TRBV28 NA TRBJ1-1
TGTGCCAGCACTAGTTGGGAGCGGGGGGGATCAGATACGCAGTATTTT CASTSWERGGSDTQYF TRBD2 TRBV7-8 NA TRBJ2-3
TGTGCCAGTAGTCCCTTTCGTGGGGGAAATCAGCCCCAGCATTTT CASSPFRGGNQPQHF NA TRBV19 NA TRBJ1-5
TGCGCCAGCAGTGAGGGGACGCCCGAAAACATTCAGTACTTC CASSEGTPENIQYF NA TRBV10-1 few TRBJ2-4
TGTGCCGGCAGCGTACAGGGCACAGGGGAGCAGTACTTC CAGSVQGTGEQYF NA TRBV9 NA TRBJ2-7
TGTGCCATCAGTGACGACGGGGCCCGCGAGCAGTACTTC CAISDDGAREQYF NA TRBV10-3 NA TRBJ2-7
TGTGCCAGCAGGTTGGCCGGGGAGCTGTTTTTT CASRLAGELFF NA TRBV14 NA TRBJ2-2
TGTGCCAGCAGCATCCGGGACAGGGGGCTGGAGCAGTACTTC CASSIRDRGLEQYF TRBD1 TRBV11-1 few TRBJ2-7
TGTGCCAGCAGTGAAGTCTCGTCAGGACTTAATCAGCCCCAGCATTTT CASSEVSSGLNQPQHF NA TRBV6-1 once TRBJ1-5
TGTGCTAGTGGTTCCGCGTGGGGGGAGAACCGCGAGCAGTACTTC CASGSAWGENREQYF NA TRBV12-5 NA TRBJ2-7
TGTGCCAGCAGCTTACGCCGGACAGGGGTCGGGGCCAACGTCCTGACTTTC CASSLRRTGVGANVLTF TRBD1 TRBV11-2 NA TRBJ2-6
TGTGCCAGCAGTTACTCGACTCGGGCGAGGGGCACTGAAGCTTTCTTT CASSYSTRARGTEAFF NA TRBV6-8 NA TRBJ1-1
TGTGCCAGCAGCCCTCCGGAGGGGCCGACCACTGAAGCTTTCTTT CASSPPEGPTTEAFF NA TRBV9 NA TRBJ1-1
TGTGCCAGCAGTCCGGACTCGGGACGAGAGACCCAGTACTTC CASSPDSGRETQYF NA TRBV2 NA TRBJ2-5
TGCGCCAGCAGCCAAGATTGGGTAACTAGCGGGAGTAATGAGCAGTTCTTC CASSQDWVTSGSNEQFF TRBD2 TRBV4-1 NA TRBJ2-1
TGTGCCATCAGTGAGCCGGGACAGTCGAACACTGAAGCTTTCTTT CAISEPGQSNTEAFF TRBD1 TRBV10-3 NA TRBJ1-1
TGTGCCAGCAGCCAAGAAGAGCTGACAGACAATCAGCCCCAGCATTTT CASSQEELTDNQPQHF NA TRBV14 NA TRBJ1-5
TGTGCAAGTCGCCCTCCGGGACTACAGGACTACGAGCAGTACTTC CASRPPGLQDYEQYF NA TRBV12-2 few TRBJ2-7
TGTGCCAGCAGTCAATGGACAGGGGAGTACGAGCAGTACTTC CASSQWTGEYEQYF TRBD1 TRBV28 NA TRBJ2-7
TGCGCCAGCAGCTTGGTTTCAGCCGAAGAGACCCAGTACTTC CASSLVSAEETQYF NA TRBV5-1 NA TRBJ2-5
TGTGCCATCAGTGACAGGGGTGGTGATCAGCCCCAGCATTTT CAISDRGGDQPQHF NA TRBV10-3 once TRBJ1-5